This T cell receptor beta chain was sequenced in a study of blood T cell repertoires in COVID-19. Clones were sequenced by immunoSEQ multiplex PCR, and TCRdb holds only the in-frame ones, with some missing. The table shows some 56,000 clones, with about 90% occurring only once. Trimming removed 2 bases at V and 5 bases at J, with 12 bases between. Germline V gene lookup returns CDR1 SEHNR and CDR2 FQNEAQ (reference sequence). The length of the CDR3 is 14 residues. The clonotype comes from a human donor in a cohort sampled during active COVID-19. Specimen: peripheral blood. This rearrangement joins TRBV7-9 to TRBJ1-2; D remains ambiguous. This CDR3 reads CASSLSVAGYGYTF. CDR3 in DNA: TGTGCCAGCAGCTTAAGTGTCGCGGGTTATGGCTACACCTTC.